Sequencing of this TCR beta chain was carried out in a study of shared clonotypes between healthy human individuals. Findings of the study overall: Clonotypes that were shared across a handful of donors made up approximately 5.1% of naive CD4 clonotypes.

As defined, naive CD8 cells were CD45RO-negative and positively selected for CCR7, with terminally differentiated effector memory CD45RA+ cells excluded. Each donor was a Caucasian adult residing in Nashville, Tennessee. Roughly 33,000 T cell genomes, or about 200 ng DNA, went into the sorted-subset replicate PCRs. Data came from immunoSEQ multiplex PCR; TCRdb stores just in-frame clones and leaves some out. The repertoire holds hundreds of thousands of clones, 95% to 96% seen once, with 0.11% in the top ten. Worth noting for this clone: What it recognizes is unknown.

Trimming took off 5 bases at V and 0 bases at J, with 2 bases between the two ends. The CDR3 sequence is 11 residues long. The germline CDR1 and CDR2 sequences are SEHNR and FQNEAQ (reference sequence). The TCR was taken from a woman in her 30s in good health. Sample: naive CD8+ T cells sorted from blood. This chain links TRBV7-9 with TRBJ2-7; the D is unclear. CDR3 amino acids: CASSISYEQYF. In nucleotides, the CDR3 is TGTGCCAGCAGCATCTCCTACGAGCAGTACTTC.